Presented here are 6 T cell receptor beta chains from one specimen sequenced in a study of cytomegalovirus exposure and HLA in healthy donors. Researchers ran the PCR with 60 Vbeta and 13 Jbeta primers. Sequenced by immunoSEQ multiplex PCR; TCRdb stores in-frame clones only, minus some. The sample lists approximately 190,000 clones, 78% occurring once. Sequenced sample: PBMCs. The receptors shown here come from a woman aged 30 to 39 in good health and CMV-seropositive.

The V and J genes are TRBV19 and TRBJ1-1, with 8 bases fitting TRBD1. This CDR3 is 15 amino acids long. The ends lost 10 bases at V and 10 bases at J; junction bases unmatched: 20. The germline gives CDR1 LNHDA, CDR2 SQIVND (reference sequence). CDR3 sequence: CATTVTGDSGIGAFF. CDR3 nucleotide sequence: TGTGCCACAACCGTGACAGGGGATTCAGGGATAGGAGCTTTCTTT.

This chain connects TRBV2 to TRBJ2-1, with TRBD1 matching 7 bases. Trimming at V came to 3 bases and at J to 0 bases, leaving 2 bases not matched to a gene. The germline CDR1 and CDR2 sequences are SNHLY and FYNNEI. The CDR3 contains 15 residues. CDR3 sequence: CASSEGQSSYNEQFF. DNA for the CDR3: TGTGCCAGCAGTGAGGGACAGAGCTCCTACAATGAGCAGTTCTTC.

The DNA of the CDR3 is TGTGCCAGCAGCTTAGTGCGTTACTATGGCTACACCTTC. This codes for CASSLVRYYGYTF. The chain carries TRBV7-2 and TRBJ1-2; D is ambiguous. V was trimmed by 1 base and J by 3 bases, leaving 6 bases between them. The CDR3 sequence is 13 residues long. Germline assignment: CDR1 SGHTA and CDR2 FQGNSA. The complete variable domain, with remaining parts taken from reference TRBV7-2 and TRBJ1-2, reads GAGVSQSPSNKVTEKGKDVELRCDPISGHTALYWYRQSLGQGLEFLIYFQGNSAPDKSGLPSDRFSAERTGGSVSTLTIQRTQQEDSAVYLCASSLVRYYGYTFGSGTRLTVV.

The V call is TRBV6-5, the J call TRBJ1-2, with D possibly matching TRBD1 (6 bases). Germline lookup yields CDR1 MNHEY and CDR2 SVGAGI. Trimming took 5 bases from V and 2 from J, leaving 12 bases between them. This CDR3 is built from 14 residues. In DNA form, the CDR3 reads TGTGCCAGCAGTCCGGGGACAAGCAACTATGGCTACACCTTC. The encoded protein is CASSPGTSNYGYTF.

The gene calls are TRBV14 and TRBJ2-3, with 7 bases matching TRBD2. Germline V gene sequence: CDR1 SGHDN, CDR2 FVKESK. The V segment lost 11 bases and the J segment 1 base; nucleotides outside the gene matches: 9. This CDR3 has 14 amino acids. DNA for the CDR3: TGTGCCTCCGGGAGGTTGGGGGGCACAGATACGCAGTATTTT. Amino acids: CASGRLGGTDTQYF.

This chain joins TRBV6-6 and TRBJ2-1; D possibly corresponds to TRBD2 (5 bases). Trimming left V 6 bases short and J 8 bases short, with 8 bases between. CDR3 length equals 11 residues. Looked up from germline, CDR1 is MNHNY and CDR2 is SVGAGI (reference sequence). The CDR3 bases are TGTGCCAGCAGGAGGGCCCATGAGCAGTTCTTC. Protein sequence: CASRRAHEQFF.